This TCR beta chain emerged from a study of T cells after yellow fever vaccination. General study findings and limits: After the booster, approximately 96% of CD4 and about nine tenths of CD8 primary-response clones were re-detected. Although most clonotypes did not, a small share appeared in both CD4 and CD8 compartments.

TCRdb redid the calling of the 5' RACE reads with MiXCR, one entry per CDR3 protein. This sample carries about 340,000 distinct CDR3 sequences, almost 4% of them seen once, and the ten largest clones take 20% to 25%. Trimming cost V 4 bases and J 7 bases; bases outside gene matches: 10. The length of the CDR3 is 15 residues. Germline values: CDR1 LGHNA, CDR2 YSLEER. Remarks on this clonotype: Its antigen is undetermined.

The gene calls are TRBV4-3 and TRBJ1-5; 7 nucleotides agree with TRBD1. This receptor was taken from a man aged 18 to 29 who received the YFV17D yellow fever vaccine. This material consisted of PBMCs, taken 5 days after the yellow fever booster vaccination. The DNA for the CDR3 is TGCGCCAGCAGCCTCTCGACAGGGCGGGGGCAGCCCCAGCATTTT. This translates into CASSLSTGRGQPQHF.